Listed below are T cell receptor beta chains from one sample, sequenced in a study of blood T cell repertoires in COVID-19. Profiling relied on immunoSEQ multiplex PCR, and the TCRdb table lists in-frame clones only, not all of them. In the table there are under 350,000 clones, about 80% of which are singletons. The sample consisted of peripheral blood. The receptor source for this set is a woman aged 45-60 years who had recovered from COVID-19. Each CDR3 is given with its conserved first and last residue. D genes are given only for firm matches. Some rows have no size entry. The others give once, few or many, or a class for an expanded clone.

cdr3_aa cdr3_nt clone_size v_call d_call j_call
CASSQDKGALGSYNSPLHF TGCGCCAGCAGCCAAGACAAGGGGGCTCTGGGCTCCTATAATTCACCCCTCCACTTT - TRBV4-1 TRBD1 TRBJ1-6
CASSSGLGSSYEQYF TGTGCCAGCAGCTCGGGACTGGGGAGCTCCTACGAGCAGTACTTC - TRBV5-6 - TRBJ2-7
CASSIGTSGGRETQYF TGTGCCAGCAGTATCGGGACTAGCGGGGGAAGAGAGACCCAGTACTTC - TRBV27 TRBD2 TRBJ2-5
CASSRRSDKTNTGELFF TGTGCCAGTAGTAGACGCTCGGACAAAACGAACACCGGGGAGCTGTTTTTT - TRBV19 - TRBJ2-2
CASTQAASGGNEQYF TGTGCCAGCACCCAGGCGGCTAGCGGGGGTAACGAGCAGTACTTC few TRBV7-8 TRBD2 TRBJ2-7
CAISAGADTQYF TGTGCCATCAGTGCAGGTGCGGATACGCAGTATTTT once TRBV10-3 - TRBJ2-3
CASSFTGRRGYTF TGTGCCAGCAGCTTCACAGGACGTCGGGGCTACACCTTC few TRBV11-2 - TRBJ1-2
CASSSGGQGNEKLFF TGTGCCAGCAGCTCGGGGGGACAGGGGAATGAAAAACTGTTTTTT - TRBV5-4 TRBD1 TRBJ1-4
CASTAGGHYGYTF TGTGCCAGCACCGCAGGGGGACACTATGGCTACACCTTC few TRBV21-1 - TRBJ1-2
CASSPGRGQGMNTEAFF TGTGCCAGCTCACCAGGCAGGGGGCAAGGTATGAACACTGAAGCTTTCTTT - TRBV18 TRBD1 TRBJ1-1
CASSLSRQGGWRTEAFF TGTGCCAGCAGTTTATCGCGCCAGGGAGGTTGGCGCACTGAAGCTTTCTTT - TRBV27 - TRBJ1-1
CAWSEGADTQYF TGTGCCTGGAGTGAAGGGGCAGATACGCAGTATTTT once TRBV30 - TRBJ2-3
CASSQGLRDRAYEQYF TGCGCCAGCAGCCAAGGCCTCCGGGACAGGGCTTACGAGCAGTACTTC - TRBV4-3 TRBD1 TRBJ2-7
CASSLWASASGNTIYF TGTGCCAGCAGCTTGTGGGCCTCAGCCTCTGGAAACACCATATATTTT - TRBV5-5 - TRBJ1-3
CASSRVWDTQYF TGTGCCAGTTCCAGGGTTTGGGATACGCAGTATTTT - TRBV19 - TRBJ2-3
CASSRTGGLYGYTF TGCGCCAGCAGTCGGACAGGGGGTCTCTATGGCTACACCTTC - TRBV5-1 TRBD1 TRBJ1-2
CASSLGRGLEQFF TGCGCCAGCAGCTTGGGTCGGGGACTTGAGCAGTTCTTC - TRBV5-1 - TRBJ2-1
CASSFWTSGSSDTQYF TGTGCCAGCAGTTTTTGGACTAGCGGGAGTTCAGATACGCAGTATTTT few TRBV28 TRBD2 TRBJ2-3
CASSGSGRGETQYF TGTGCCAGCAGCGGGAGCGGGAGGGGTGAGACCCAGTACTTC - TRBV7-9 TRBD2 TRBJ2-5
CASSLGGRLEQFF TGTGCCAGCAGTTTGGGGGGGAGGCTTGAGCAGTTCTTC - TRBV27 TRBD2 TRBJ2-1
CASSLAGPVYEQYF TGTGCCAGCAGTTTAGCGGGGCCTGTCTACGAGCAGTACTTC - TRBV28 - TRBJ2-7
CASSSILQGNTEAFF TGTGCCAGCAGTTCCATCCTTCAGGGGAACACTGAAGCTTTCTTT - TRBV6-5 - TRBJ1-1
CASSPAGYEQYF TGTGCCAGCAGCCCTGCCGGCTACGAGCAGTACTTC once TRBV7-2 - TRBJ2-7
CASSQDGGTGELFF TGCGCCAGCAGCCAAGATGGAGGGACCGGGGAGCTGTTTTTT - TRBV4-1 - TRBJ2-2
CASSPGQHSYEQYF TGTGCCAGCAGTCCTGGACAGCACTCCTACGAGCAGTACTTC - TRBV28 - TRBJ2-7
CASSFYVRDRAYEQYF TGTGCCAGCAGCTTTTACGTCCGGGACAGGGCCTACGAGCAGTACTTC - TRBV7-2 TRBD1 TRBJ2-7
CASRSRLAGRTDTQYF TGTGCCAGCAGGTCTCGACTAGCGGGACGCACAGATACGCAGTATTTT - TRBV7-2 TRBD2 TRBJ2-3
CASIDLKGARGRDGYTF TGTGCCAGCATTGACTTGAAAGGGGCCAGGGGGCGCGATGGCTACACCTTC - TRBV27 TRBD1 TRBJ1-2
CASSPIGGDTQYF TGTGCCAGCAGTCCTATCGGAGGAGATACGCAGTATTTT - TRBV6-5 - TRBJ2-3
CATSDPPGQGNYGYTF TGTGCCACCAGTGATCCCCCGGGACAGGGAAACTATGGCTACACCTTC - TRBV24-1 TRBD1 TRBJ1-2
CASSSTGGARETQYF TGTGCCAGCAGCTCGACAGGGGGCGCAAGGGAGACCCAGTACTTC - TRBV7-2 TRBD1 TRBJ2-5
CASSSTSGSTQYF TGTGCCAGCAGCTCCACTTCTGGTTCCACGCAGTATTTT many TRBV5-4 - TRBJ2-3
CASSNGGYGYTF TGTGCCAGCAGTAATGGAGGCTATGGCTACACCTTC once TRBV28 - TRBJ1-2
CASSPGSWGGTDTQYF TGTGCCAGCAGCCCAGGGTCTTGGGGGGGCACAGATACGCAGTATTTT - TRBV7-2 - TRBJ2-3
CASSVGGGEFHSPLHF TGTGCCAGCAGCGTAGGGGGGGGCGAGTTTCATTCACCCCTCCACTTT once TRBV9 - TRBJ1-6
CASRPTGRSTEAFF TGTGCCAGCAGACCGACAGGGAGGTCCACTGAAGCTTTCTTT - TRBV27 TRBD1 TRBJ1-1
CASSTPGQINEKLFF TGTGCCAGCAGCACCCCGGGACAGATTAATGAAAAACTGTTTTTT - TRBV28 TRBD1 TRBJ1-4
CASSPPGTGLNGGYTF TGTGCCAGCAGCCCCCCGGGGACAGGGTTAAATGGTGGCTACACCTTC few TRBV7-2 TRBD1 TRBJ1-2
CASSPPPGNQPQHF TGTGCCAGCAGTCCTCCGCCAGGCAATCAGCCCCAGCATTTT - TRBV7-2 - TRBJ1-5
CASSPKPLAYATNEKLFF TGTGCCAGCTCACCCAAGCCCCTCGCATATGCAACTAATGAAAAACTGTTTTTT - TRBV18 - TRBJ1-4
CASSQDLQGSGRSYTGELFF TGCGCCAGCAGCCAAGATTTGCAAGGTAGCGGGAGGTCATACACCGGGGAGCTGTTTTTT once TRBV4-3 TRBD2 TRBJ2-2
CASSPQGGRYEQYF TGTGCCAGCAGTCCCCAGGGTGGTAGGTACGAGCAGTACTTC few TRBV6-2/TRBV6-3 - TRBJ2-7
CASSSGQGAYSPLHF TGCGCCAGCAGCTCCGGACAGGGGGCGTATTCACCCCTCCACTTT many TRBV5-1 TRBD1 TRBJ1-6
CASSHLTGDTEAFF TGTGCCAGCAGCCACTTGACAGGGGACACTGAAGCTTTCTTT - TRBV3-1/TRBV3-2 TRBD1 TRBJ1-1